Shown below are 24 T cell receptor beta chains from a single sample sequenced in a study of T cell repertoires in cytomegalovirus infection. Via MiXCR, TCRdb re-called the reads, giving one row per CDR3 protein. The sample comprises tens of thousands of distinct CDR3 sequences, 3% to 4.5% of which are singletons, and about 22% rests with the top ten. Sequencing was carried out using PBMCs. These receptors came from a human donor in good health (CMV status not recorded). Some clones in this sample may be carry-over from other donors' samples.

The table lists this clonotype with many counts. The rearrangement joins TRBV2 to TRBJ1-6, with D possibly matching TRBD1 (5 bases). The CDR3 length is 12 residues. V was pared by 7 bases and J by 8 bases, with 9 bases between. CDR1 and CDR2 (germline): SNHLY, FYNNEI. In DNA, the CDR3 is TGTGCCAGCATGGGGGGATATTCACCCCTCCACTTT. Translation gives CASMGGYSPLHF.

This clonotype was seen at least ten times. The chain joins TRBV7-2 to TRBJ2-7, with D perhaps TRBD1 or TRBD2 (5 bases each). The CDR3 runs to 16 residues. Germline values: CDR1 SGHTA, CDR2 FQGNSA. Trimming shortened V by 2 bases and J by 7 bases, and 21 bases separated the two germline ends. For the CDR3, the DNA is TGTGCCAGCAGCTTAAGAGTGCCAGGCCATGGGGGTGAGCAGTACTTC. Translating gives CASSLRVPGHGGEQYF.

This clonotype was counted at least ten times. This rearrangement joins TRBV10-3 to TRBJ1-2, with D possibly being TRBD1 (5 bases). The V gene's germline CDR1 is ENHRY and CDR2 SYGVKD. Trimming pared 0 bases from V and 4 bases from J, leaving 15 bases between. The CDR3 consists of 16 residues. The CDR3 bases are TGTGCCATCAGTGAGTCGGTCAGGCTAGGGGCCTATGGCTACACCTTC. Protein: CAISESVRLGAYGYTF.

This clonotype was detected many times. CDR3 residues: CASSQAEAFF. In nucleotides, the CDR3 is TGTGCCAGCAGCCAGGCTGAAGCTTTCTTT. The chain uses TRBV7-2 and TRBJ1-1; D is unresolved. Germline V lookup: CDR1 SGHTA, CDR2 FQGNSA. The ends were cut back, 5 bases at V and 6 bases at J, with 4 bases in the middle. The CDR3 length is 10 residues.

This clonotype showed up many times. The CDR3 DNA is TGCGCCAGCAGCTCACAGGGGGCATCTGAAGCTTTCTTT. This gives the protein CASSSQGASEAFF. The chain links TRBV5-1 to TRBJ1-1; 9 bases match TRBD1. Germline V lookup: CDR1 SGHRS, CDR2 YFSETQ. The J segment lost 6 bases and the V segment lost 3 bases, leaving 3 bases of the junction unmatched. The CDR3 contains 13 residues. The entire variable domain, with the rest obtained from reference TRBV5-1 and TRBJ1-1, is as follows: KAGVTQTPRYLIKTRGQQVTLSCSPISGHRSVSWYQQTPGQGLQFLFEYFSETQRNKGNFPGRFSGRQFSNSRSEMNVSTLELGDSALYLCASSSQGASEAFFGQGTRLTVV.

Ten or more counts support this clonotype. The CDR3 bases are TGTGCCAGCAGCTACGGGACAGGGAATGAAAAACTGTTTTTT. Protein: CASSYGTGNEKLFF. The V and J genes are TRBV7-2 and TRBJ1-4, with 9 bases identical to TRBD1. V lost 4 bases, J lost 5 bases, and 2 bases stayed unmatched. Per germline, CDR1 SGHTA and CDR2 FQGNSA. The CDR3 is made up of 14 amino acids. The entire variable domain, with the rest obtained from reference TRBV7-2 and TRBJ1-4, is as follows: GAGVSQSPSNKVTEKGKDVELRCDPISGHTALYWYRQSLGQGLEFLIYFQGNSAPDKSGLPSDRFSAERTGGSVSTLTIQRTQQEDSAVYLCASSYGTGNEKLFFGSGTQLSVL.

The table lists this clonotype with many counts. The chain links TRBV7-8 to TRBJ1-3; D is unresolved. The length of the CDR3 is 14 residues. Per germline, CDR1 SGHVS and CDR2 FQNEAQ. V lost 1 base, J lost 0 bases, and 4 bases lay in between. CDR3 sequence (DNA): TGTGCCAGCAGCTTAGTTCCCTCTGGAAACACCATATATTTT. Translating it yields CASSLVPSGNTIYF.

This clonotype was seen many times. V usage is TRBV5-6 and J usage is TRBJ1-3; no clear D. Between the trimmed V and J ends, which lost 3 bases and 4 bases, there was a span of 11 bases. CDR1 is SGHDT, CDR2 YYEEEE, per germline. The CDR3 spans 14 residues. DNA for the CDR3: TGTGCCAGCAGCTCCCTCCCCGGCGGAAACACCATATATTTT. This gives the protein CASSSLPGGNTIYF. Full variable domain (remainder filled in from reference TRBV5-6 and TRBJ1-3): DAGVTQSPTHLIKTRGQQVTLRCSPKSGHDTVSWYQQALGQGPQFIFQYYEEEERQRGNFPDRFSGHQFPNYSSELNVNALLLGDSALYLCASSSLPGGNTIYFGEGSWLTVV.

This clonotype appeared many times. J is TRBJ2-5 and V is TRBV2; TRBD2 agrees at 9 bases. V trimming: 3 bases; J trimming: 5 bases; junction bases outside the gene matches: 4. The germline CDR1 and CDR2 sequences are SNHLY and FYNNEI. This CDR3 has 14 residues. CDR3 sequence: CASSDQRGVETQYF. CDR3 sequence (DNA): TGTGCCAGCAGTGACCAGCGGGGGGTTGAGACCCAGTACTTC.

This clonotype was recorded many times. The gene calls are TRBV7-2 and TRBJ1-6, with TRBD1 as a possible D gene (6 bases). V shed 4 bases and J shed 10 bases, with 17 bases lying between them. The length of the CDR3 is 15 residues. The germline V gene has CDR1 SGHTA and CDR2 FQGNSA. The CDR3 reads CASSSDGGGRSPLHF. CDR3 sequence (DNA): TGTGCCAGCAGCTCTGACGGCGGGGGGCGGTCACCCCTCCACTTT.

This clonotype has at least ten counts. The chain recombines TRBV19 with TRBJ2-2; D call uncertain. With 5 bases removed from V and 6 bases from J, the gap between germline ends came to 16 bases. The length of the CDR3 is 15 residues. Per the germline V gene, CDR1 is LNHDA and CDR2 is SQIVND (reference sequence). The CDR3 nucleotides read TGTGCCAGTAGTTGGGGATCAAGTCATCCCGGGGAGCTGTTTTTT. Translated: CASSWGSSHPGELFF.

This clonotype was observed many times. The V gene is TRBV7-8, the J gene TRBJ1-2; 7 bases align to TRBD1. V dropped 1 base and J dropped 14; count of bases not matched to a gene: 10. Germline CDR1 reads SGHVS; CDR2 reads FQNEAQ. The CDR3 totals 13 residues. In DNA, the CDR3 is TGTGCCAGCAGCTTAGACCCGGGACAGCCGACGACCTTC. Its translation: CASSLDPGQPTTF.

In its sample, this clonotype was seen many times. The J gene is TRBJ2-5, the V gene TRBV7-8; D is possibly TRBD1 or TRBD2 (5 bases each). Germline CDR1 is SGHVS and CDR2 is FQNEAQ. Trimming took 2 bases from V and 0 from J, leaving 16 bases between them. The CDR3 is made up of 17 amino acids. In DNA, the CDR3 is TGTGCCAGCAGCTTAAAAGTCGGGGCGCTGTACCAAGAGACCCAGTACTTC. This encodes CASSLKVGALYQETQYF.

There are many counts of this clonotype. CDR3 nucleotides: TGTGCCAGCAGTTACTCGAATAGCGGGGCTGAGCAGTTCTTC. Amino acids: CASSYSNSGAEQFF. This chain uses TRBV6-6 with TRBJ2-1, with 8 bases fitting TRBD2. The germline V gene encodes CDR1 MNHNY and CDR2 SVGAGI (reference sequence). This CDR3 spans 14 amino acids. Trimming removed 0 bases from V and 9 bases from J; junction bases left unmatched: 4.

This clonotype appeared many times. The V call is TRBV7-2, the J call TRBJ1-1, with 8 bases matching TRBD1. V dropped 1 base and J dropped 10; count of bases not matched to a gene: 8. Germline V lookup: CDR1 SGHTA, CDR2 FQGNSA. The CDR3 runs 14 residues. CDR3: CASSLGQGFHRAFF. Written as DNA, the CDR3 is TGTGCCAGCAGCTTAGGACAGGGGTTTCACAGAGCTTTCTTT. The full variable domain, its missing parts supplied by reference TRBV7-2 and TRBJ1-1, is GAGVSQSPSNKVTEKGKDVELRCDPISGHTALYWYRQSLGQGLEFLIYFQGNSAPDKSGLPSDRFSAERTGGSVSTLTIQRTQQEDSAVYLCASSLGQGFHRAFFGQGTRLTVV.

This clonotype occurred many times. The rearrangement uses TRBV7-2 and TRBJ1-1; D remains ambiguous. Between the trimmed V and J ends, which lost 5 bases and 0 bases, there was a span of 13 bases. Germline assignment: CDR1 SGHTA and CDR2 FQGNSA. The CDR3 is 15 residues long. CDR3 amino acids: CASSPPQGMNTEAFF. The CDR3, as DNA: TGTGCCAGCAGCCCGCCGCAAGGCATGAACACTGAAGCTTTCTTT.

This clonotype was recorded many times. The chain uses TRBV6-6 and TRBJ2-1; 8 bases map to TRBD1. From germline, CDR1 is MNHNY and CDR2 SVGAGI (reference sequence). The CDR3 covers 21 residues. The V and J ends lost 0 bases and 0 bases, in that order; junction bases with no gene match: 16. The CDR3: CASSYSTTGDGIRGSYNEQFF. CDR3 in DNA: TGTGCCAGCAGTTACTCAACGACAGGGGATGGGATACGCGGCTCCTACAATGAGCAGTTCTTC.

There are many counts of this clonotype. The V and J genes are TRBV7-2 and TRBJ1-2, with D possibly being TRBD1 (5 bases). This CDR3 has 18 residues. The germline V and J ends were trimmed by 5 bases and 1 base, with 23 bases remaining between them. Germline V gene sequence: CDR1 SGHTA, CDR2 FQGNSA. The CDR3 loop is CASSGYSGKGTYNYGYTF. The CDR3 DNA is TGTGCCAGCAGCGGTTATTCGGGAAAAGGGACCTATAACTATGGCTACACCTTC.

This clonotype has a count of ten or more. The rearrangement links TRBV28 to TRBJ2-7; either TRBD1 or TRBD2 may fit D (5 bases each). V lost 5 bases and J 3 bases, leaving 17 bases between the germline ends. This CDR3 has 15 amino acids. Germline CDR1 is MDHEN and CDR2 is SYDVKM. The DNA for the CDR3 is TGTGCCAGCAGTCGCCTCGAGGGGTTTCTCTACGAGCAGTACTTC. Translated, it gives CASSRLEGFLYEQYF.

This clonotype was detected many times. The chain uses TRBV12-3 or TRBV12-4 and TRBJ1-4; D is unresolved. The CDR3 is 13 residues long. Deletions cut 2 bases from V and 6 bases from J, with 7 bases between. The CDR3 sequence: CASSLFLDEKLFF. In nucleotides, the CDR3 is TGTGCCAGCAGTTTATTTCTGGATGAAAAACTGTTTTTT.

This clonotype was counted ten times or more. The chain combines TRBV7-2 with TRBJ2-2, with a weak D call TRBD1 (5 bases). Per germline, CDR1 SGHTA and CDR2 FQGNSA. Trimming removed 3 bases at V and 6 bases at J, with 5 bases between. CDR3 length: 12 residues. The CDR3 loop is CASSLTAGELFF. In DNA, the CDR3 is TGTGCCAGCAGCTTGACAGCCGGGGAGCTGTTTTTT.

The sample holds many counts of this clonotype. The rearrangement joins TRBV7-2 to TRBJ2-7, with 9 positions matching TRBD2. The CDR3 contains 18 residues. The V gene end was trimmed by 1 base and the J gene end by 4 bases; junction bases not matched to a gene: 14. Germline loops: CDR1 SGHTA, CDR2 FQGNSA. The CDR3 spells CASSLVHSSGAGTYEQYF. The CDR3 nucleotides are TGTGCCAGCAGCTTAGTCCATTCTAGCGGGGCCGGGACGTACGAGCAGTACTTC.

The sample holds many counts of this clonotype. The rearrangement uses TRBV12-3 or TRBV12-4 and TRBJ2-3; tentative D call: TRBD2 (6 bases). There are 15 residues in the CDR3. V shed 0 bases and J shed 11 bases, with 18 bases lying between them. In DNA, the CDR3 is TGTGCCAGCAGTTTAGCGGGTGGCGGGACGGCCAGGCAGTATTTT. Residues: CASSLAGGGTARQYF.

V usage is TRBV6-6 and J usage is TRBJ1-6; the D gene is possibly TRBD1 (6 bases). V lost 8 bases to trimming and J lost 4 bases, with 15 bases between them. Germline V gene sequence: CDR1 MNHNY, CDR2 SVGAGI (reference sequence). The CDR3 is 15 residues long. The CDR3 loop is CASPRGDTYNSPLHF. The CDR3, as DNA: TGTGCCAGCCCCCGGGGGGACACTTATAATTCACCCCTCCACTTT.